One T cell receptor (beta chain) is described in this entry. This CDR3 comprises 14 residues. In germline, CDR1 is MDHEN, CDR2 SYDVKM. Unmatched junction bases numbered 7, after V lost 5 bases and J lost 5 bases. This entry is derived from a study of blood T cell repertoires in COVID-19. Study as a whole: COVID-19 samples, acute and convalescent, were from the United States, Italy and Spain. The analysed material was cDNA or gDNA that came from T cells, B-cell-depleted T cells, or PBMCs.

Original analysis: Researchers report that nucleated cell counts were estimated from reference gene primer amplification. Some clones are missing from TCRdb's copy, which holds only in-frame ones; the method was immunoSEQ multiplex PCR. The V and J calls and clone size come from that table; D and trimming were worked out from the DNA. This sample yields about 21,000 clones, of which 85% to 95% are seen a single time; over 4% belongs to the top ten. Sequencing used peripheral blood. The receptor's source is a woman aged 45-65 years with active COVID-19. V and J are TRBV28 and TRBJ2-5; 8 nucleotides match TRBD2. CDR3 in amino acids: CASSPSGGRETQYF. Written as DNA, the CDR3 is TGTGCCAGCAGTCCCAGCGGGGGCAGGGAGACCCAGTACTTC.